This T cell receptor beta chain originates from a study of Tregs in tolerant kidney transplant recipients. The protocol was immunoSEQ multiplex PCR, while the TCRdb copy is restricted to in-frame clones and leaves out a portion. The sample gives 75,000 to 80,000 clones, around 93% of which show up once; around 0.32% is in the top ten. Remarks on this clone: Antigen specificity is unknown.

The V gene's germline CDR1 is MNHNY and CDR2 SVGAGI (reference sequence). The germline V and J ends were trimmed by 4 bases and 2 bases, with 6 bases remaining between them. CDR3 length: 12 amino acids. General study results and limits: Activated donor B cell expansion appeared to reveal the most relevant donor-specific TCRbeta repertoire. Some patients' samples used different primers over time, so nucleotide sequences weren't comparable. Antigen-driven expansion was suggested because donor-specific Tregs expanded more than all Tregs in tolerant patients.

Unstimulated regulatory T cells (CD4+CD25+CD127-), CD4+CD25- non-regulatory cells, CD4 and CD8 cells were FACS-sorted from thawed PBMCs. The chain recombines TRBV6-6 with TRBJ2-7; D is ambiguous. This clonotype was obtained from a human donor who received a combined kidney and bone marrow transplant. This sample comprised Tregs from blood, obtained before the transplant. The CDR3 coding sequence is TGTGCCAGCAGTTGGAGCACCTACGAGCAGTACTTC. It encodes CASSWSTYEQYF.